Listed below are T cell receptor beta chains from one sample, sequenced in a study of T cell responses to AZD1222 COVID-19 vaccine. TCRdb's table, derived via immunoSEQ multiplex PCR, lists solely in-frame clones and lacks some. The table shows approximately 120,000 clones, with 70% to 90% occurring only once. Specimen: peripheral blood, collected on day 0 of AZD1222 vaccination. The receptors shown here come from an adult in good health. Both conserved end residues are part of each CDR3. D genes are given only for firm matches. Rows may omit the clone size; those that give it use once, few, many or a size class.

J gene,V gene,D gene,clone size,CDR3 protein,CDR3 DNA
TRBJ1-4,TRBV6-1,TRBD1,NA,CASSATGGAANEKLFF,TGTGCCAGCAGTGCGACAGGGGGAGCGGCTAATGAAAAACTGTTTTTT
TRBJ2-2,TRBV6-5,TRBD2,NA,CASSYSLAGNTGELFF,TGTGCCAGCAGTTACTCTCTAGCGGGTAACACCGGGGAGCTGTTTTTT
TRBJ2-1,TRBV20-1,NA,NA,CSVPWRNEQFF,TGCAGTGTCCCCTGGAGGAATGAGCAGTTCTTC
TRBJ1-3,TRBV7-6,NA,NA,CASSLLGVGGEDTIYF,TGTGCCAGCAGCTTATTAGGTGTAGGGGGAGAGGACACCATATATTTT
TRBJ2-5,TRBV6-5,TRBD2,NA,CASETSGRKQETQYF,TGTGCCAGCGAGACGAGCGGGAGAAAACAAGAGACCCAGTACTTC
TRBJ2-7,TRBV18,NA,NA,CASSPRVDGSEQYF,TGTGCCAGCTCACCACGGGTAGATGGATCCGAGCAGTACTTC
TRBJ1-1,TRBV6-5,NA,NA,CASSYGTRNTEAFF,TGTGCCAGCAGTTATGGGACACGGAACACTGAAGCTTTCTTT
TRBJ1-5,TRBV19,TRBD1,NA,CAATGTGGRQPQHF,TGTGCCGCAACCGGGACAGGGGGCAGGCAGCCCCAGCATTTT
TRBJ2-3,TRBV5-1,TRBD2,NA,CASSRSGTSTDTQYF,TGCGCCAGCAGTCGGAGCGGGACTAGCACAGATACGCAGTATTTT
TRBJ1-3,TRBV5-6,NA,NA,CASSFTGTQLTGNTIYF,TGTGCCAGCAGCTTCACCGGGACGCAGCTTACCGGAAACACCATATATTTT
TRBJ1-4,TRBV10-3,TRBD1,NA,CAISESTGGNEKLFF,TGTGCCATCAGTGAGTCGACAGGGGGTAATGAAAAACTGTTTTTT
TRBJ1-6,TRBV29-1,NA,NA,CSVAGDGSPLHF,TGCAGCGTTGCGGGTGATGGATCACCCCTCCACTTT
TRBJ2-1,TRBV12-5,NA,NA,CASALKNGDEQFF,TGTGCTAGTGCCCTGAAGAATGGAGATGAGCAGTTCTTC
TRBJ1-3,TRBV11-3,NA,NA,CASSPRGTGSGNTIYF,TGTGCCAGCAGCCCCCGAGGAACAGGATCCGGAAACACCATATATTTT
TRBJ1-2,TRBV20-1,NA,NA,CSATQEAHTF,TGCAGTGCTACCCAGGAGGCCCACACCTTC
TRBJ1-2,TRBV9,NA,NA,CASSVGGTSPSGGYTF,TGTGCCAGCAGCGTAGGAGGGACTAGTCCTTCGGGTGGCTACACCTTC
TRBJ1-6,TRBV18,NA,few,CASSQTDRNYNSPLHF,TGTGCCAGCTCACAAACCGACAGGAACTATAATTCACCCCTCCACTTT
TRBJ2-5,TRBV2,NA,NA,CASSRDYQETQYF,TGTGCCAGCAGCCGGGACTACCAAGAGACCCAGTACTTC
TRBJ2-3,TRBV10-3,NA,NA,CAISGGGGDTQYF,TGTGCCATCAGTGGGGGCGGAGGGGATACGCAGTATTTT
TRBJ1-5,TRBV7-2,NA,NA,CASSLGGDGNQPQHF,TGTGCCAGCAGCTTAGGGGGGGACGGCAATCAGCCCCAGCATTTT
TRBJ2-3,TRBV5-1,TRBD2,once,CASSFGTSGRAGVDTQYF,TGCGCCAGCAGCTTCGGGACTAGCGGGAGGGCCGGAGTAGATACGCAGTATTTT
TRBJ2-7,TRBV19,NA,NA,CASRALRGGRLRHEQYF,TGTGCCAGTAGAGCCCTCAGGGGAGGGAGGTTAAGGCACGAGCAGTACTTC
TRBJ2-2,TRBV7-8,TRBD1,many,CASSEGTGVSGELFF,TGTGCCAGCAGCGAGGGGACAGGGGTTTCCGGGGAGCTGTTTTTT